Listed below are T cell receptor beta chains from one sample, sequenced in a study of STAT5B mutations in CD4+ large granular lymphocyte leukemia. Clones were sequenced by immunoSEQ multiplex PCR, and TCRdb holds only the in-frame ones, with some missing. Of some 6,000 clones in the sample, more than 60% are singletons; the top ten hold roughly three fifths. Input material: PBMCs. These TCRs come from a man at least 80 years old with CD4+ T-cell large granular lymphocyte leukemia. Both conserved end residues are part of each CDR3. D genes are given only for firm matches. Clone size is stated in some rows and not others, as once, few, many or a class when expanded.

abundance	d_gene	v_gene	j_gene	CDR3aa	CDR3nt
once	.	TRBV2	TRBJ2-1	CASTPGQGYNEQFF	TGTGCCAGCACTCCAGGGCAGGGCTACAATGAGCAGTTCTTC
.	TRBD2	TRBV4-2	TRBJ2-3	CASSQGGSGVRDTQYF	TGTGCCAGCAGCCAAGGAGGTAGCGGGGTGCGCGATACGCAGTATTTT
.	TRBD2	TRBV29-1	TRBJ2-7	CSVEIPYPGGPYEQYF	TGCAGCGTTGAAATCCCCTATCCGGGAGGGCCTTACGAGCAGTACTTC
.	TRBD2	TRBV4-1	TRBJ2-3	CASSPARGLIAGGSPDTQYF	TGCGCCAGCAGCCCGGCCCGGGGACTCATAGCGGGAGGGTCTCCGGATACGCAGTATTTT
.	.	TRBV19	TRBJ1-5	CASSIAAGLAISNQPQHF	TGTGCCAGTAGTATAGCGGCAGGGTTGGCTATAAGCAATCAGCCCCAGCATTTT
few	.	TRBV2	TRBJ2-7	CASQASYEQYF	TGTGCCAGCCAAGCCTCCTACGAGCAGTACTTC
few	TRBD2	TRBV6-6	TRBJ2-7	CASSYSGGRGHEQYF	TGTGCCAGCAGTTACTCAGGCGGGAGGGGCCACGAGCAGTACTTC
.	.	TRBV9	TRBJ1-6	CASSVGVGTENSPLHF	TGTGCCAGCAGCGTAGGGGTTGGGACGGAGAATTCACCCCTCCACTTT
.	.	TRBV14	TRBJ1-1	CASSQDRIQTYPMNTEAFF	TGTGCCAGCAGCCAAGATCGTATACAGACTTATCCCATGAACACTGAAGCTTTCTTT
few	TRBD1	TRBV5-5	TRBJ2-7	CASSMEGTGDYYEQYF	TGTGCCAGCAGCATGGAGGGGACAGGGGATTACTACGAGCAGTACTTC
.	.	TRBV28	TRBJ1-2	CASSLYNGWSYGYTF	TGTGCCAGCAGTTTATACAACGGATGGAGCTATGGCTACACCTTC
.	TRBD2	TRBV9	TRBJ2-1	CASSPRWGSGDEEQFF	TGTGCCAGCAGCCCCCGCTGGGGGAGCGGGGACGAGGAGCAGTTCTTC
.	.	TRBV19	TRBJ1-5	CASSLADNQPQHF	TGTGCCAGTAGTTTGGCAGATAATCAGCCCCAGCATTTT
.	.	TRBV7-6	TRBJ1-4	CASSFSGATNEKLFF	TGTGCCAGCAGCTTTTCGGGGGCAACTAATGAAAAACTGTTTTTT
few	TRBD1	TRBV4-3	TRBJ2-7	CASSPQRTGSYEQYF	TGCGCCAGCAGCCCTCAAAGGACAGGGTCCTACGAGCAGTACTTC
.	TRBD2	TRBV7-3	TRBJ2-2	CASMTSGETGELFF	TGTGCCAGCATGACTAGCGGAGAGACCGGGGAGCTGTTTTTT
.	TRBD2	TRBV27	TRBJ2-1	CASRGGGPLVDEQFF	TGTGCCAGCAGAGGCGGGGGGCCCCTAGTCGATGAGCAGTTCTTC
once	.	TRBV7-9	TRBJ1-2	CASSLLKDYGYTF	TGTGCCAGCAGCTTATTGAAAGACTATGGCTACACCTTC
.	.	TRBV6-1	TRBJ2-2	CASVPNTGELFF	TGTGCCAGCGTTCCGAACACCGGGGAGCTGTTTTTT
once	.	TRBV10-3	TRBJ2-5	CAIMPDPPQETQYF	TGTGCCATCATGCCGGACCCACCCCAAGAGACCCAGTACTTC
.	.	TRBV2	TRBJ2-3	CAIPPDRDLDTQYF	TGTGCCATTCCCCCAGATCGGGACCTTGATACGCAGTATTTT
.	TRBD2	TRBV10-1	TRBJ2-2	CASSVGLAANAPGELFF	TGCGCCAGCAGTGTGGGACTAGCGGCCAACGCCCCCGGGGAGCTGTTTTTT
.	.	TRBV9	TRBJ1-6	CASSGGGVGSPLHF	TGTGCCAGCAGCGGAGGGGGGGTTGGTTCACCCCTCCACTTT
.	.	TRBV5-5	TRBJ1-3	CASSLGTGLSGNTIYF	TGTGCCAGCAGCTTGGGTACAGGGCTTTCTGGAAACACCATATATTTT
.	.	TRBV5-4	TRBJ2-3	CATIKADTQYF	TGTGCCACCATTAAAGCGGATACGCAGTATTTT
few	.	TRBV7-6	TRBJ2-7	CASSLEGREQYF	TGTGCCAGCAGCTTAGAGGGGCGCGAGCAGTACTTC
.	TRBD1	TRBV6-6	TRBJ2-7	CASRDRTGGSYEQYF	TGTGCCAGCAGGGACCGGACAGGGGGATCCTACGAGCAGTACTTC
.	TRBD2	TRBV7-2	TRBJ2-3	CASSGEGTSTALDTQYF	TGTGCCAGCAGCGGAGAAGGGACTAGCACCGCCTTGGATACGCAGTATTTT